This TCR beta chain was sequenced during a study of preoperative IRX-2 immunotherapy in early breast cancer. Documented treatment: preoperative locoregional IRX-2 cytokine immunotherapy. This phase Ib study tested locoregional IRX-2 cytokine immunotherapy given before surgery. The assay was immunoSEQ multiplex PCR, and TCRdb's table has in-frame clones only and misses some. The sample holds tens of thousands of clones, about 90% seen once. Trimming took 2 bases from V and 4 from J, leaving 11 bases between them. This CDR3 contains 14 residues. Germline loops: CDR1 MNHGY, CDR2 SAAAGT. The rearrangement links TRBV6-8 to TRBJ1-1; a possible D gene is TRBD1 (5 bases). The clonotype comes from a human donor with breast cancer. Material: tumor tissue, obtained after IRX-2 immunotherapy. This CDR3 is CASSYNTGGTEAFF. DNA for the CDR3: TGTGCCAGCAGTTACAATACCGGGGGCACTGAAGCTTTCTTT.